This record covers a single T cell receptor beta chain. The target antigen is unknown. This specimen belongs to a study of CD8+CD57+ T cells in acquired aplastic anemia. Study information: Sorting CD4+ and CD8+ cells gave DNA averaging roughly 3.5 ug. For CD4+ cells, healthy donors had an average of approximately 9.8 million reads.

TCR beta VDJ and CDR3 profiling used genomic DNA as template. A single record per CDR3 protein comes from TCRdb applying MiXCR to the reads. The profile covers approximately 45,000 distinct CDR3 sequences, with roughly 69% appearing a single time and around a third taken by the ten largest. Regarding the study as a whole: In common between the patients and the controls were more than 25 CD8+ CDR3 sequences.

V was shortened by 0 bases and J by 0 bases, with 12 bases between the two germline ends. Germline CDR1 SGHDT, CDR2 YYEEEE. The CDR3 totals 16 residues. Sequencing was performed on sorted CD4+, CD8+, or CD8+CD57+ T cells (not recorded which) from PBMCs. The TCR originated in a human donor in good health, serving as a control. The gene calls are TRBV5-6 and TRBJ1-2; possibly TRBD1 for D (6 bases). The CDR3 DNA sequence: TGTGCCAGCAGCTTGGCCACAGGGAGTACTAACTATGGCTACACCTTC. Protein sequence: CASSLATGSTNYGYTF.